These 17 T cell receptor beta chains came from one sample sequenced in a study of blood T cell repertoires in COVID-19. Clones were read by immunoSEQ multiplex PCR, and TCRdb kept only the in-frame ones, dropping some. The data contain approximately 240,000 clones, about four fifths of them singletons. The sample taken for sequencing was PBMCs or T cells enriched from blood (not recorded which). These receptors were collected from a woman between 40 and 55 years old with acute COVID-19.

This chain joins TRBV11-3 and TRBJ1-2; 9 bases align to TRBD1. The ends lost 3 bases at V and 8 bases at J; junction bases unmatched: 7. CDR3 length equals 14 residues. Germline CDR1 is SGHNT and CDR2 is YENEEA. The CDR3: CASSLYRGRAGYTF. The CDR3 DNA reads as TGTGCCAGCAGCTTGTACAGGGGGCGCGCGGGCTACACCTTC.

V and J are TRBV5-1 and TRBJ2-1, with 9 bases lining up with TRBD1. V shed 4 bases and J 2 bases; nucleotides not matched to a gene: 16. This CDR3 is built from 19 residues. CDR1 is SGHRS, CDR2 YFSETQ, per germline. CDR3 amino acids: CASSEPNSRTGVTYNEQFF. CDR3 bases: TGCGCCAGCAGCGAACCTAACTCTCGGACAGGGGTCACCTACAATGAGCAGTTCTTC.

In this sample, this clone turned up a few times. The chain couples TRBV18 to TRBJ1-2, with D tentatively TRBD1 (6 bases). This CDR3 is 16 amino acids long. With 0 bases removed from V and 8 bases from J, the gap between germline ends came to 19 bases. Germline V gene sequence: CDR1 KGHSH, CDR2 LQKENI. The chain's CDR3 is CASSPPGTNSVEGYTF. In DNA form, the CDR3 reads TGTGCCAGCTCACCACCTGGGACAAACTCCGTGGAAGGCTACACCTTC.

The chain recombines TRBV24-1 with TRBJ2-1; 9 nucleotides agree with TRBD1. This CDR3 has 15 residues. Germline V gene sequence: CDR1 KGHDR, CDR2 SFDVKD. J gave up 5 bases and V 8 bases, and 9 bases lay outside the gene matches. The CDR3 sequence: CATTAAGTGNNEQFF. CDR3 nucleotide sequence: TGTGCCACCACCGCTGCTGGGACAGGGAACAATGAGCAGTTCTTC.

This clone occurred a few times. The rearrangement uses TRBV11-2 and TRBJ2-1; D call uncertain. Germline V gene lookup returns CDR1 SGHAT and CDR2 FQNNGV. V lost 0 bases and J 6 bases, leaving 12 bases between the germline ends. The CDR3 is made up of 15 amino acids. Written as DNA, the CDR3 is TGTGCCAGCAGCTTAGATCGGAGTAGCCTCAATGAGCAGTTCTTC. It specifies CASSLDRSSLNEQFF.

This clone was recorded once. The chain is built from TRBV7-9 and TRBJ2-7; 9 bases agree with TRBD1. The CDR3 runs 14 residues. Germline CDR1 and CDR2: SEHNR and FQNEAQ (reference sequence). J lost 2 bases, V lost 4 bases, and 3 bases had no gene match. CDR3: CASSYRDRAYEQYF. In nucleotides, the CDR3 is TGTGCCAGCAGCTACCGGGACAGGGCCTACGAGCAGTACTTC.

The chain recombines TRBV28 with TRBJ1-1, with D perhaps matching TRBD1 (5 bases). The CDR3 extends over 11 amino acids. Trimming stripped 6 bases from V and 8 bases from J, with 10 bases between. CDR1 is MDHEN and CDR2 is SYDVKM in the germline V gene. The CDR3 reads CASSPRGEAFF. Here the CDR3 DNA reads TGTGCCAGCAGCCCACGGGGGGAAGCTTTCTTT. The whole variable domain, filled in from reference TRBV28 and TRBJ1-1, reads DVKVTQSSRYLVKRTGEKVFLECVQDMDHENMFWYRQDPGLGLRLIYFSYDVKMKEKGDIPEGYSVSREKKERFSLILESASTNQTSMYLCASSPRGEAFFGQGTRLTVV.

V gene TRBV5-4 combines with J gene TRBJ2-2, with 7 bases lining up with TRBD1. The length of the CDR3 is 14 residues. Unmatched junction bases numbered 5, after V lost 6 bases and J lost 3 bases. The V gene's germline CDR1 is SGHNT and CDR2 YYREEE (reference sequence). The CDR3 reads CASIRDRYTGELFF. Here the CDR3 DNA reads TGTGCCAGCATTCGGGACAGATACACCGGGGAGCTGTTTTTT.

In this sample, this clone turned up once. The rearrangement links TRBV7-8 to TRBJ1-2; 10 bases align to TRBD1. CDR1 and CDR2 (germline): SGHVS, FQNEAQ. This CDR3 has 15 residues. Trimming removed 3 bases from V and 4 bases from J; junction bases left unmatched: 5. The CDR3 region is CASSFGQGVSYGYTF. CDR3 in DNA: TGTGCCAGCAGCTTTGGACAGGGGGTTTCCTATGGCTACACCTTC.

The gene calls are TRBV20-1 and TRBJ2-3; possibly TRBD2 for D (6 bases). Trimming shortened V by 3 bases and J by 4 bases, and 11 bases separated the two germline ends. Germline CDR1 reads DFQATT; CDR2 reads SNEGSKA (reference sequence). The CDR3 sequence is 13 residues long. The CDR3 loop is CSASPGSADTQYF. CDR3 DNA sequence: TGCAGTGCTAGTCCCGGGAGTGCAGATACGCAGTATTTT.

About this clone: Its ends do not fully match the called genes, so a read error is possible. This chain connects TRBV7-9 to TRBJ2-7; D perhaps matches TRBD2 (6 bases). Germline-derived CDR1 and CDR2 are SEHNR and FQNEAQ (reference sequence). This CDR3 is built from 15 residues. The CDR3 nucleotides are TGTGCCAGCAGCTTAGCTAGCGGCCCCTCCGACGAGCAGTACTTC. Translated: CASSLASGPSDEQYF.

This chain uses TRBV29-1 with TRBJ2-4; D is possibly TRBD1 (5 bases). The germline V and J ends were trimmed by 5 bases and 8 bases, with 10 bases remaining between them. Germline V gene data show CDR1 as SQVTM and CDR2 as ANQGSEA. The CDR3 extends over 11 amino acids. The CDR3 bases are TGCAGCGTTCCGACAGAAGACATTCAGTACTTC. Translated, it gives CSVPTEDIQYF.

The chain employs TRBV6-5 and TRBJ2-3, with TRBD2 matching over 9 bases. Per the germline V gene, CDR1 is MNHEY and CDR2 is SVGAGI. The CDR3 contains 15 residues. Losses at the gene ends were 6 bases for V and 2 bases for J; bases not matched to a gene: 6. CDR3 coding DNA: TGTGCCAGCAGGGTAGCGGGGGCGAACACAGATACGCAGTATTTT. Amino acid sequence: CASRVAGANTDTQYF.

The V and J genes are TRBV14 and TRBJ1-3, with D unresolved. Deletions cut 0 bases from V and 7 bases from J, with 16 bases between. The CDR3 is 16 amino acids. Germline lookup yields CDR1 SGHDN and CDR2 FVKESK. CDR3 sequence reads: CASSQDRPGFANTIYF. The CDR3, as DNA: TGTGCCAGCAGCCAAGATCGACCGGGTTTCGCTAACACCATATATTTT.

The V call is TRBV23-1, the J call TRBJ2-4; D uncertain. TRBV23-1 belongs to the ORF category, with a function that is uncertain. The CDR3 runs to 16 residues. V lost 1 base and J lost 0, with 10 bases in between. CDR3 in DNA: TGCGCCAGCAGTCAATTCTCCAGAGGAGCCAAAAACATTCAGTACTTC. As protein: CASSQFSRGAKNIQYF.

The V gene is TRBV27, the J gene TRBJ2-1, with D maybe TRBD2 (5 bases). This CDR3 is built from 14 residues. In germline, CDR1 is MNHEY, CDR2 SMNVEV (reference sequence). The germline V and J ends were trimmed by 3 bases and 3 bases, with 9 bases remaining between them. The CDR3 spells CASSFSGVYNEQFF. CDR3 DNA: TGTGCCAGCAGTTTCAGCGGCGTCTACAATGAGCAGTTCTTC.

This clone was counted once. The chain links TRBV6-5 to TRBJ1-1; 7 bases line up with TRBD1. J gave up 9 bases and V 2 bases, and 3 bases lay outside the gene matches. Germline CDR1 and CDR2: MNHEY and SVGAGI. This CDR3 contains 12 residues. CDR3 sequence (DNA): TGTGCCAGCAGTTACGGGGACAGTCAAGCTTTCTTT. It yields the protein CASSYGDSQAFF.